The 10 T cell receptor beta chains given below trace back to one sample, sequenced in a study of CD8 T cells in ankylosing spondylitis (TCRdb year 2017). Library generation was performed with 5' RACE. Sequenced using an Illumina HiSeq 2500. In-frame beta chains were kept once TCRdb had trimmed the public reads at Q25 with fastp and called clones with MiXCR. Rows are combined by CDR3 protein, so each entry shows the most common genes and DNA. The sample records some 250,000 distinct CDR3 sequences, about 10% of which are singletons. The ten largest clones capture 6.8% of the sample. Sequenced: blood, either unsorted or a sorted T cell fraction (not recorded which). The receptor set was obtained from a male donor with ankylosing spondylitis or in good health (not recorded which).

This clonotype was recorded many times. J is TRBJ1-6 and V is TRBV3-1; D gene uncertain. The germline V gene has CDR1 LGHDT and CDR2 YNNKEL (reference sequence). Between the trimmed V and J ends, which lost 5 bases and 5 bases, there was a span of 1 base. There are 11 residues in the CDR3. CDR3 amino acids: CASSDNSPLHF. The CDR3, as DNA: TGTGCCAGCAGCGATAATTCACCCCTCCACTTT.

The chain links TRBV23-1 to TRBJ2-3; D ambiguous. TRBV23-1 is an open reading frame, and its role is uncertain. The CDR3 has 14 residues. The ends were cut back, 2 bases at V and 2 bases at J, with 8 bases in the middle. CDR3 coding DNA: TGCGCCAGCAGTCAAGAAGATACCACAGATACGCAGTATTTT. This encodes CASSQEDTTDTQYF.

This clonotype was found a few times. The chain recombines TRBV6-4 with TRBJ2-6; D is uncertain. Between the trimmed V and J ends, which lost 2 bases and 3 bases, there was a span of 8 bases. The CDR3 spans 15 residues. From germline, CDR1 is MRHNA and CDR2 SNTAGT. The CDR3 spells CASSDRADGANVLTF. The CDR3 DNA is TGTGCCAGCAGTGACAGGGCAGATGGGGCCAACGTCCTGACTTTC.

There are a few counts of this clonotype. The V and J genes are TRBV16 and TRBJ2-7; D gene ambiguous. The CDR3 is 13 residues long. The germline V gene encodes CDR1 KGHSY and CDR2 FQNENV. The ends were cut back, 4 bases at V and 5 bases at J, with 12 bases in the middle. CDR3 in amino acids: CASSPPSVDEQYF. DNA of the CDR3: TGTGCCAGCAGCCCACCTTCCGTGGACGAGCAGTACTTC.

Many counts were recorded for this clonotype. The rearrangement links TRBV20-1 to TRBJ2-3; 12 nucleotides align to TRBD2. The V segment lost 0 bases and the J segment 2 bases; nucleotides outside the gene matches: 6. Per the germline V gene, CDR1 is DFQATT and CDR2 is SNEGSKA (reference sequence). The CDR3 runs to 17 residues. The CDR3, as DNA: TGCAGTGCTAGAGATCCAGGACTAGCGGGGATCACAGATACGCAGTATTTT. Its protein is CSARDPGLAGITDTQYF.

This clonotype has more than one count but fewer than ten. The V call is TRBV6-5, the J call TRBJ2-7; 11 bases agree with TRBD1. Germline CDR1 is MNHEY and CDR2 is SVGAGI. CDR3 length: 15 amino acids. Trimming removed 5 bases from V and 3 bases from J; junction bases left unmatched: 6. CDR3 nucleotides: TGTGCCAGCAGTCTCTCCGGGACAGGGGGCTACGAGCAGTACTTC. It translates to CASSLSGTGGYEQYF.

This clonotype was observed many times. CDR3 region: CASSTSWTSGQETQYF. The CDR3 nucleotides are TGTGCCAGCAGCACTTCATGGACTAGCGGACAAGAGACCCAGTACTTC. The rearrangement uses TRBV27 and TRBJ2-5; 10 bases line up with TRBD2. CDR3 length equals 16 residues. Germline values: CDR1 MNHEY, CDR2 SMNVEV (reference sequence). V was clipped by 6 bases and J by 2 bases; unmatched bases: 9.

This clonotype was detected many times. The chain joins TRBV5-1 to TRBJ1-6; D unclear. Trimming removed 2 bases at V and 8 bases at J, with 8 bases between. CDR1 is SGHRS, CDR2 YFSETQ, per germline. The CDR3 runs to 13 residues. CDR3 nucleotides: TGCGCCAGCAGCTTCACGGCAGATTCACCCCTCCACTTT. It codes for CASSFTADSPLHF. The whole variable domain, filled in from reference TRBV5-1 and TRBJ1-6, reads KAGVTQTPRYLIKTRGQQVTLSCSPISGHRSVSWYQQTPGQGLQFLFEYFSETQRNKGNFPGRFSGRQFSNSRSEMNVSTLELGDSALYLCASSFTADSPLHFGNGTRLTVT.

This chain uses TRBV3-1 with TRBJ2-2, with D perhaps being TRBD1 or TRBD2 (5 bases each). The CDR3 totals 14 residues. Between the trimmed V and J ends, which lost 3 bases and 3 bases, there was a span of 8 bases. Germline assignment: CDR1 LGHDT and CDR2 YNNKEL (reference sequence). CDR3 nucleotides: TGTGCCAGCAGCCAGAGGGGATACACCGGGGAGCTGTTTTTT. This sequence encodes CASSQRGYTGELFF.

As for this clonotype: This may stem from a read error, because a much larger clone lies one nucleotide away. The chain carries TRBV28 and TRBJ2-3, with unresolved D. Looked up from germline, CDR1 is MDHEN and CDR2 is SYDVKM. The CDR3 consists of 14 residues. The CDR3 DNA follows: TGTGTCAGCAGTCCTAATCTGGGCACAGATACGCAGTATTTT. Its protein is CVSSPNLGTDTQYF.